These 28 T cell receptor beta chains originate from one sample sequenced in a study of blood T cell repertoires in COVID-19. Some clones are missing from TCRdb's copy, which holds only in-frame ones; the method was immunoSEQ multiplex PCR. The sample holds tens of thousands of clones, roughly 81% seen once. Sample: peripheral blood. The receptors originated from a woman aged 70-85 years with acute or convalescent COVID-19.

About this clone: The junction does not match germline at one end; this may be a read error. The CDR3 nucleotides are TGTGCCAGCAGCCCTATGCCAGGGGTTAAGGCCTATAGCTACACCTTC. Amino acid sequence: CASSPMPGVKAYSYTF. The chain combines TRBV11-1 with TRBJ1-2; tentatively, D is TRBD1 (6 bases). Germline V gene lookup returns CDR1 SGHAT and CDR2 FQDESV (reference sequence). The CDR3 has 16 residues.

This clone has a single count. This chain links TRBV19 with TRBJ1-6; D unresolved. With 3 bases removed from V and 8 bases from J, the gap between germline ends came to 20 bases. There are 17 residues in the CDR3. From germline, CDR1 is LNHDA and CDR2 SQIVND (reference sequence). The CDR3 protein is CASSITSPRFVDSPLHF. The CDR3 DNA sequence: TGTGCCAGTAGTATTACATCACCTAGATTTGTCGATTCACCCCTCCACTTT.

The chain joins TRBV3-1 (or the pseudogene TRBV3-2) to TRBJ1-2; tentatively, D is TRBD1 (6 bases). The V end lost 0 bases, the J end lost 6 bases, and 17 bases lay between the germline ends. CDR3 length: 16 residues. In germline, CDR1 is LGHDT, CDR2 YNNKEL (reference sequence). Here the CDR3 DNA reads TGTGCCAGCAGCCAAGATAGCCAGGGGCGGAGTGATGGCTACACCTTC. It yields the protein CASSQDSQGRSDGYTF.

The V call is TRBV3-1 (or the pseudogene TRBV3-2), the J call TRBJ1-2; D gene unclear. CDR3 size: 14 residues. The germline V gene has CDR1 LGHDT and CDR2 YNNKEL (reference sequence). With 4 bases removed from V and 2 bases from J, the gap between germline ends came to 11 bases. CDR3: CASSRGGPNYGYTF. For the CDR3, the DNA is TGTGCCAGCAGCCGTGGAGGACCGAACTATGGCTACACCTTC.

This clone has more than one count but fewer than ten. In the same sample, other DNA sequences code for this CDR3. This CDR3 is CASSLGGQGAGEQYF. The CDR3 DNA is TGTGCCAGCAGCTTAGGGGGACAGGGGGCTGGAGAGCAGTACTTC. This chain joins TRBV7-6 and TRBJ2-7; 12 positions agree with TRBD1. The CDR3 totals 15 residues. Looked up from germline, CDR1 is SGHVS and CDR2 is FNYEAQ. With 1 base clipped from V and 7 bases from J, the junction kept 5 bases outside the gene matches.

This chain uses TRBV5-1 with TRBJ2-1, with 10 bases identical to TRBD1. Germline values: CDR1 SGHRS, CDR2 YFSETQ. The CDR3 length is 15 residues. Trimming cost V 0 bases and J 6 bases; bases outside gene matches: 3. CDR3 in DNA: TGCGCCAGCAGCTTGGGCGGGACAGGGGCCAATGAGCAGTTCTTC. Translating it yields CASSLGGTGANEQFF.

The rearrangement uses TRBV7-2 and TRBJ1-2; 7 nucleotides align to TRBD1. V was clipped by 5 bases and J by 5 bases; unmatched bases: 8. This CDR3 is 14 amino acids long. Germline CDR1 reads SGHTA; CDR2 reads FQGNSA. CDR3 amino acids: CASSTSTGMYGYTF. The CDR3 bases are TGTGCCAGCAGCACCTCGACAGGGATGTATGGCTACACCTTC.

The rearrangement uses TRBV7-9 and TRBJ2-7; maybe TRBD1 (5 bases). Germline-derived CDR1 and CDR2 are SEHNR and FQNEAQ (reference sequence). The CDR3 loop spans 15 amino acids. Between the trimmed V and J ends, which lost 4 bases and 6 bases, there was a span of 19 bases. DNA of the CDR3: TGTGCCAGCAGCTCATATACCTCAGGGCCAAGCGAGCAGTACTTC. It specifies CASSSYTSGPSEQYF.

The chain couples TRBV5-8 to TRBJ2-3, with 11 bases fitting TRBD2. The CDR3 loop spans 14 amino acids. With 6 bases clipped from V and 6 bases from J, the junction kept 6 bases outside the gene matches. From germline, CDR1 is SGHTS and CDR2 YDEGEE. The CDR3, as DNA: TGTGCCAGCAACCTACTAGCGGGGGTGGATACGCAGTATTTT. It encodes CASNLLAGVDTQYF.

In its sample, this clone was seen a few times. For the CDR3, the DNA is TGCGCCAGCAGCCTCCAGGGGGCGACTAATGAAAAACTGTTTTTT. Amino acids: CASSLQGATNEKLFF. This chain connects TRBV4-1 to TRBJ1-4, with 8 bases that match TRBD1. Germline trimming cut 4 bases from V and 2 bases from J; bases unmatched to any gene: 3. This CDR3 has 15 amino acids. The V gene's germline CDR1 is MGHRA and CDR2 YSYEKL.

V and J are TRBV6-6 and TRBJ2-1, with 9 bases aligning to TRBD1. The germline V gene encodes CDR1 MNHNY and CDR2 SVGAGI (reference sequence). J lost 15 bases, V lost 6 bases, and 9 bases had no gene match. This CDR3 region has 12 residues. DNA of the CDR3: TGTGCCAGCAGCCTGGACAGGGGTGAGGGGTTCTTC. This encodes CASSLDRGEGFF.

The J gene is TRBJ2-7, the V gene TRBV6-5; 7 nucleotides align to TRBD2. CDR3 length: 15 amino acids. V dropped 0 bases and J dropped 3; count of bases not matched to a gene: 5. Germline V lookup: CDR1 MNHEY, CDR2 SVGAGI. The CDR3 is CASSYSLAAIYEQYF. CDR3 bases: TGTGCCAGCAGTTACTCGCTAGCGGCTATCTACGAGCAGTACTTC.

Comment on this clone: Other DNA sequences from this sample encode an identical CDR3 as well. This chain uses TRBV6-2 or TRBV6-3 with TRBJ2-1, with 14 bases that match TRBD2. Per the germline V gene, CDR1 is MNHEY and CDR2 is SVGEGT. J was trimmed by 6 bases and V by 6 bases; bases with no gene match: 4. The CDR3 is 15 amino acids. The CDR3 DNA sequence: TGTGCCAGCAGCCGACTAGCGGGAGGGCGCAATGAGCAGTTCTTC. As protein: CASSRLAGGRNEQFF.

V usage is TRBV7-2 and J usage is TRBJ2-1; 9 bases align to TRBD2. The CDR3 runs 17 residues. Germline loops: CDR1 SGHTA, CDR2 FQGNSA. V lost 6 bases and J lost 15; bases outside the gene matches: 24. The CDR3 DNA reads TGTGCCAGCAGTTTGGGAGGCGGACTAGCGACCACGAACGTTGGGTTCTTC. It encodes CASSLGGGLATTNVGFF. The variable domain in full, completed from reference TRBV7-2 and TRBJ2-1, reads GAGVSQSPSNKVTEKGKDVELRCDPISGHTALYWYRQSLGQGLEFLIYFQGNSAPDKSGLPSDRFSAERTGGSVSTLTIQRTQQEDSAVYLCASSLGGGLATTNVGFFGPGTRLTVL.

The CDR3: CASSFRGTSGRRANEQFF. Here the CDR3 DNA reads TGTGCCAGCAGCTTCCGCGGGACTAGCGGGAGGAGGGCGAATGAGCAGTTCTTC. V usage is TRBV11-3 and J usage is TRBJ2-1; 15 bases align to TRBD2. V lost 3 bases to trimming and J lost 7 bases; unmatched junction nucleotides: 10. The CDR3 extends over 18 amino acids. From germline, CDR1 is SGHNT and CDR2 YENEEA.

The chain carries TRBV4-1 and TRBJ2-7; TRBD1 matches at 8 bases. In germline, CDR1 is MGHRA, CDR2 YSYEKL. The V gene end was trimmed by 2 bases and the J gene end by 2 bases; junction bases not matched to a gene: 5. CDR3 size: 15 residues. The CDR3, as DNA: TGCGCCAGCAGCCAATTTGGACAGGGCACCTACGAGCAGTACTTC. This encodes CASSQFGQGTYEQYF.

The chain uses TRBV18 and TRBJ1-1; 7 nucleotides align to TRBD1. CDR1 is KGHSH and CDR2 is LQKENI in the germline V gene. This CDR3 region has 15 residues. The V and J ends lost 6 bases and 5 bases, in that order; junction bases with no gene match: 12. This CDR3 reads CASSRPSRGETEAFF. DNA of the CDR3: TGTGCCAGCTCTCGTCCCTCCAGGGGGGAAACTGAAGCTTTCTTT.

The rearrangement links TRBV4-1 to TRBJ2-1; 8 bases match TRBD2. V shed 4 bases, J shed 2 bases, and the junction held 10 bases outside the gene matches. The CDR3 runs to 17 residues. Germline loops: CDR1 MGHRA, CDR2 YSYEKL. CDR3 region: CASSRRIAGPPYNEQFF. The DNA for the CDR3 is TGCGCCAGCAGCCGCCGAATAGCGGGACCTCCCTACAATGAGCAGTTCTTC.

This clone has a single count. Written as DNA, the CDR3 is TGTGCCAGCAGCTTAGGGGGACCGCGGGGTAATGAGCAGTTCTTC. This encodes CASSLGGPRGNEQFF. The chain combines TRBV7-6 with TRBJ2-1; weak D call: TRBD2 (6 bases). The CDR3 totals 15 residues. Germline assignment: CDR1 SGHVS and CDR2 FNYEAQ. Trimming left V 1 base short and J 7 bases short, with 14 bases between. The full variable domain, with the rest looked up from reference TRBV7-6 and TRBJ2-1, is GAGVSQSPRYKVTKRGQDVALRCDPISGHVSLYWYRQALGQGPEFLTYFNYEAQQDKSGLPNDRFSAERPEGSISTLTIQRTEQRDSAMYRCASSLGGPRGNEQFFGPGTRLTVL.

The gene calls are TRBV29-1 and TRBJ1-2; 8 bases agree with TRBD1. This CDR3 spans 13 amino acids. Germline assignment: CDR1 SQVTM and CDR2 ANQGSEA. The junction had 8 bases not matched to a gene; V was cut back by 8 bases and J by 3 bases. This CDR3 is CSTEGQGYYGYTF. The DNA for the CDR3 is TGCAGCACCGAAGGACAGGGCTACTATGGCTACACCTTC.

V and J are TRBV5-4 and TRBJ2-3; perhaps TRBD2 as D (6 bases). CDR1 and CDR2 (germline): SGHNT, YYREEE (reference sequence). Trimming took 4 bases from V and 5 from J, leaving 17 bases between them. CDR3 length: 15 amino acids. Written as DNA, the CDR3 is TGTGCCAGCAGCGCCCAAACGGGAGTGGTAGATACGCAGTATTTT. This translates into CASSAQTGVVDTQYF.

The V and J genes are TRBV27 and TRBJ2-1, with D possibly being TRBD1 (6 bases). Germline loops: CDR1 MNHEY, CDR2 SMNVEV (reference sequence). CDR3 length equals 15 residues. Trimming stripped 4 bases from V and 8 bases from J, with 18 bases between. CDR3 sequence: CASSSPTQGLYEQFF. The CDR3 DNA is TGTGCCAGCAGTTCGCCAACACAGGGTTTGTATGAGCAGTTCTTC.

The chain uses TRBV5-1 and TRBJ2-7; 13 bases align to TRBD2. CDR3 length: 16 residues. Trimming removed 3 bases from V and 3 bases from J; junction bases left unmatched: 6. The germline V gene encodes CDR1 SGHRS and CDR2 YFSETQ. The DNA for the CDR3 is TGCGCCAGCAGCTGGGGACTAGCGGGAAGAGACTACGAGCAGTACTTC. This sequence encodes CASSWGLAGRDYEQYF.

This sequence joins TRBV29-1 and TRBJ1-2; D unresolved. V was pared by 7 bases and J by 4 bases, with 13 bases between. The CDR3 extends over 12 amino acids. Germline loops: CDR1 SQVTM, CDR2 ANQGSEA. CDR3 region: CSAREQVYGYTF. In DNA, the CDR3 is TGCAGCGCCCGGGAGCAGGTCTATGGCTACACCTTC.

J is TRBJ2-1 and V is TRBV19; 14 nucleotides align to TRBD2. V dropped 7 bases and J dropped 7; count of bases not matched to a gene: 6. The CDR3 totals 15 residues. Germline V CDR1 and CDR2: LNHDA, SQIVND (reference sequence). CDR3 sequence: CASIGTSGGRNEQFF. The CDR3 region has the DNA TGTGCCAGTATTGGGACTAGCGGGGGTAGGAATGAGCAGTTCTTC.

The rearrangement links TRBV19 to TRBJ1-1; TRBD1 matches at 7 bases. This CDR3 spans 15 amino acids. The germline CDR1 and CDR2 sequences are LNHDA and SQIVND (reference sequence). The trim removed 4 bases at V and 1 base at J, leaving 6 bases unmatched. The CDR3 loop is CASSKRQGGNTEAFF. The CDR3 DNA follows: TGTGCCAGTAGTAAGAGACAGGGAGGGAACACTGAAGCTTTCTTT.

This sequence joins TRBV7-8 and TRBJ2-7; maybe TRBD2 (6 bases). This CDR3 is 13 amino acids long. V lost 5 bases and J 3 bases, leaving 11 bases between the germline ends. Germline V gene data show CDR1 as SGHVS and CDR2 as FQNEAQ. CDR3 sequence reads: CASSMGTYYEQYF. CDR3 nucleotide sequence: TGTGCCAGCAGCATGGGGACTTACTACGAGCAGTACTTC.

In its sample, this clone was seen once. The CDR3 bases are TGCAGCGTTGTGGCTCGGGGGGCAGTCTTGGGCTACACCTTC. Protein: CSVVARGAVLGYTF. The chain uses TRBV29-1 and TRBJ1-2; D is perhaps TRBD1 (6 bases). Germline CDR1 is SQVTM and CDR2 is ANQGSEA. Trimming pared 4 bases from V and 8 bases from J, leaving 20 bases between. CDR3 length: 14 amino acids.